A single sample gave rise to the 10 T cell receptor beta chains below, sequenced in a study of regulatory and conventional T cells in RAG deficiency. Repertoires were generated with immunoSEQ multiplex PCR, while TCRdb's copy carries only in-frame clones and drops some. Here the sample spans roughly 35,000 clones, roughly 76% being singletons. Conventional CD4+ T cells were sorted from blood as CD25-low CD127-high cells. A further study also used this sample, focusing on regulatory T cells. That investigation notes: The PCR used 52 TRBV and 13 TRBJ primers.

Sequencing input: CD4+ effector T cells sorted from blood. Receptors originate from a human donor in good health.

This chain links TRBV30 with TRBJ2-2, with D tentatively TRBD2 (6 bases). The germline CDR1 and CDR2 sequences are GTSNPN and SVGIG (reference sequence). V dropped 2 bases and J dropped 1 base, with 17 bases sitting between them. The CDR3 totals 17 residues. CDR3 loop: CAWSNFGGQGNTGELFF. The CDR3 nucleotides are TGTGCCTGGAGTAACTTTGGAGGGCAGGGGAACACCGGGGAGCTGTTTTTT.

The V call is TRBV11-2, the J call TRBJ2-7; 8 bases are a match to TRBD1. Germline CDR1 is SGHAT and CDR2 is FQNNGV. V lost 3 bases, J lost 3 bases, and 4 bases stayed unmatched. The CDR3 contains 14 residues. CDR3 region: CASSFSGQGYEQYF. CDR3 DNA sequence: TGTGCCAGCAGCTTCTCAGGACAGGGCTACGAGCAGTACTTC.

This clone was counted once. CDR3 residues: CASSFRDRGNPEAFF. CDR3 sequence (DNA): TGTGCCAGCAGCTTCCGGGACAGGGGAAACCCTGAAGCTTTCTTT. The rearrangement uses TRBV7-8 and TRBJ1-1, with TRBD1 matching over 10 bases. CDR1 and CDR2 from the germline V gene are SGHVS and FQNEAQ. Losses at the gene ends were 3 bases for V and 6 bases for J; bases not matched to a gene: 7. The CDR3 contains 15 residues. The variable domain in full, completed from reference TRBV7-8 and TRBJ1-1, reads GAGVSQSPRYKVAKRGQDVALRCDPISGHVSLFWYQQALGQGPEFLTYFQNEAQLDKSGLPSDRFFAERPEGSVSTLKIQRTQQEDSAVYLCASSFRDRGNPEAFFGQGTRLTVV.

The V gene is TRBV5-1, the J gene TRBJ2-5; 7 nucleotides agree with TRBD1. The germline gives CDR1 SGHRS, CDR2 YFSETQ. This CDR3 spans 14 amino acids. The trim removed 4 bases at V and 1 base at J, leaving 4 bases unmatched. The CDR3 loop reads CASSGRDSQETQYF. The DNA of the CDR3 is TGCGCCAGCAGCGGCCGGGACAGCCAAGAGACCCAGTACTTC.

V usage is TRBV4-2 and J usage is TRBJ1-1; no firm D call. The CDR3 contains 17 residues. Germline CDR1 and CDR2: LGHNA and YNFKEQ. V was clipped by 0 bases and J by 2 bases, with 16 bases between them. CDR3 protein: CASSQDFMTDINTEAFF. In DNA, the CDR3 is TGTGCCAGCAGCCAAGATTTTATGACTGACATTAACACTGAAGCTTTCTTT.

The chain combines TRBV25-1 with TRBJ1-6; no reliable D call. Germline CDR1 MGHDK, CDR2 SYGVNS. The CDR3 is 14 residues long. The V end lost 3 bases, the J end lost 4 bases, and 7 bases lay between the germline ends. The CDR3 here is CASSDKGYNSPLHF. CDR3 DNA sequence: TGTGCCAGCAGTGATAAGGGATATAATTCACCCCTCCACTTT. Full variable domain (outside the CDR3, taken from reference TRBV25-1 and TRBJ1-6): EADIYQTPRYLVIGTGKKITLECSQTMGHDKMYWYQQDPGMELHLIHYSYGVNSTEKGDLSSESTVSRIRTEHFPLTLESARPSHTSQYLCASSDKGYNSPLHFGNGTRLTVT.

The chain recombines TRBV11-3 with TRBJ2-2; no reliable D call. This CDR3 region has 17 residues. The germline V gene encodes CDR1 SGHNT and CDR2 YENEEA. Trimming removed 1 base at V and 2 bases at J, with 14 bases between. The chain's CDR3 is CASSLGEPGRNTGELFF. CDR3 DNA: TGTGCCAGCAGCTTAGGGGAACCAGGAAGAAACACCGGGGAGCTGTTTTTT. Filled out from reference TRBV11-3 and TRBJ2-2, the complete variable domain reads EAGVVQSPRYKIIEKKQPVAFWCNPISGHNTLYWYLQNLGQGPELLIRYENEEAVDDSQLPKDRFSAERLKGVDSTLKIQPAELGDSAVYLCASSLGEPGRNTGELFFGEGSRLTVL.

The table lists this clone with a few counts. This chain connects TRBV5-5 to TRBJ1-2; possible D gene TRBD1, 5 bases. The V end lost 5 bases, the J end lost 0 bases, and 11 bases lay between the germline ends. Looked up from germline, CDR1 is SGHKS and CDR2 is YYEKEE (reference sequence). The CDR3 sequence is 14 residues long. This chain's CDR3 is CASSRQSSNYGYTF. In DNA form, the CDR3 reads TGTGCCAGCAGTCGACAGAGTTCTAACTATGGCTACACCTTC.

This rearrangement joins TRBV6-6 to TRBJ2-1; no firm D call. The V gene lost 0 bases and the J gene lost 6 bases, with 9 bases spanning the gap. Per germline, CDR1 MNHNY and CDR2 SVGAGI (reference sequence). The length of the CDR3 is 14 residues. The CDR3 bases are TGTGCCAGCAGTTACTCGGGCCCGATCAATGAGCAGTTCTTC. Amino acid sequence: CASSYSGPINEQFF.

V and J are TRBV2 and TRBJ1-3; D is undetermined. V was clipped by 6 bases and J by 0 bases, with 9 bases between them. CDR1 and CDR2 (germline): SNHLY, FYNNEI. CDR3 length: 14 residues. The CDR3 coding sequence is TGTGCCAGCAGATCCCAGCGCTCTGGAAACACCATATATTTT. It is translated as CASRSQRSGNTIYF. Combining the CDR3 with reference TRBV2 and TRBJ1-3 gives the whole variable domain EPEVTQTPSHQVTQMGQEVILRCVPISNHLYFYWYRQILGQKVEFLVSFYNNEISEKSEIFDDQFSVERPDGSNFTLKIRSTKLEDSAMYFCASRSQRSGNTIYFGEGSWLTVV.